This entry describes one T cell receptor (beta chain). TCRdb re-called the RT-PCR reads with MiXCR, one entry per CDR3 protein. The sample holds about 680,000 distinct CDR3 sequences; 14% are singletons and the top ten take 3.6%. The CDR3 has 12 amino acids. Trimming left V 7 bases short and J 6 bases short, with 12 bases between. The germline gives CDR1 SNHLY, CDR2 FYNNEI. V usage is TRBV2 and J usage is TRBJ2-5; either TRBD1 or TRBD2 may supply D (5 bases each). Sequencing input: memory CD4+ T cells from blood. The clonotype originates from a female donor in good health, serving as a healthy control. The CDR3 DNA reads TGTGCCAGCAAAGTCGAGGGACAGACCCAGTACTTC. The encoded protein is CASKVEGQTQYF.